This T cell receptor beta chain appears in the sequencing data of a study of T cell responses to AZD1222 COVID-19 vaccine (dated by TCRdb to the early 2020s). Context from the whole study: AZD1222 recipients with second doses at about 4 weeks or about 12 weeks were pooled, because spike-specific TCR depth and breadth did not differ between schedules. Trial participants were enrolled by age into 18-55, 56-69 and 70-plus year subgroups, with roughly 160, 29 and 62 TCR-sequenced participants respectively. TCR sequencing covered 233 trial participants: nearly 210 given two doses of AZD1222 and 26 given two doses of MenACWY control vaccine.

Sample time point, as interpreted from the label and publication: baseline before first vaccination. Samples from vaccinated people were obtained from the UK trials COV001 and COV002, which included a single-blind randomized controlled phase 2/3 trial of AZD1222 (ChAdOx1 nCoV-19) in healthy adults. Trial participant PBMC samples were collected at day 0 and day 28 after the second dose for TCRbeta chain sequencing. The CDR3 regions of human TCRbeta chains were subjected to immunosequencing. The authors processed their data as follows. TCRs in the repertoires were compared against a reference library of SARS-CoV-2-specific TCRs that had been generated with the MIRA antigen-specificity platform. Breadth was defined as the fraction of unique TCRs that were SARS-CoV-2-associated, and depth was defined as the fraction of total T cells that were SARS-CoV-2-associated. Using the MIRA data, each spike-specific TCR was assigned both to the spike region to which the TCR was reactive and to a CD4 or CD8 class. Log10-transformed breadth and depth values were compared by one-way ANOVA with Sidak's multiple comparisons tests. This is the immuneACCESS table as TCRdb keeps it, with only in-frame sequences that have V and J called. A part of the clones is gone; compared with another copy, unresolved V genes explain less than half, and the rest is unexplained. V, J and clone size reflect that table, while D and trimming were determined from the DNA. The sample table lists roughly 130,000 clones, roughly 90% of them with a count of one. Clones ranked in the top ten supply 5.5% of the sample.

A word on this clone: Its antigen is unknown. Base qualities are not provided; no much larger clone lies one nucleotide away.

What the research found in general, with its limitations: No day 14 peak-response samples were available, so repertoires were characterized only after the peak T cell response. Nearly half of unique spike-specific TCRs reportedly recognized epitopes outside regions mutated in the B.1.351 and B.1.1.7 variants. CD4 TCRs associated with the vaccine covered the entire spike protein, and the dominant responses were in regions 160-218 and 743-854. The 56-69-year group was small, and its depth increase did not reach significance, likely because of low power. Conclusions about previously exposed vaccinees are limited, since just five or six AZD1222 recipients were seropositive for SARS-CoV-2 at baseline. Most participants were white British and females outnumbered males, and the authors suggested that clonal diversity may have been underestimated. Spike-specific TCR breadth and depth rose significantly after two AZD1222 doses compared with day 0 and with MenACWY recipients.

The sequenced sample was peripheral blood, obtained on day 0 of AZD1222 vaccination. This receptor was taken from an adult in good health.

The CDR3 protein is CASSVGQSNQPQHF. The nucleotide sequence is given as TGTGCCAGTAGTGTGGGACAGAGCAATCAGCCCCAGCATTTT. The rearrangement joined TRBV19 to TRBJ1-5; 7 middle bases align to TRBD1. The germline V gene (reference sequence) sets CDR1 to LNHDA and CDR2 to SQIVND. V and J are trimmed by 5 bases and 1 base, and the gene matches miss 2 bases of the junction. Reading from cysteine to phenylalanine, the CDR3 counts 14 amino acids. Only CDR3 DNA remains: 42 bases, in frame from the first base.